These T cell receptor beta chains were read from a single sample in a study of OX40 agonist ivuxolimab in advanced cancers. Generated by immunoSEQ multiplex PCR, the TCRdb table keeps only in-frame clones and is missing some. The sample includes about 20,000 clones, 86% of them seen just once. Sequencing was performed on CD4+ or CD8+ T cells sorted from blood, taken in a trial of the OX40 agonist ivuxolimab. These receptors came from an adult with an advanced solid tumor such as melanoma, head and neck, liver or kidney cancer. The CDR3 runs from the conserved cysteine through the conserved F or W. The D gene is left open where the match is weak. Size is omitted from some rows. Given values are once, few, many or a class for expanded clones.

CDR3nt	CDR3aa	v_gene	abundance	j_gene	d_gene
TGTGCCAGCAGTGAGGGGGGCGTGGGTGTCGGTAATCAGCCCCAGCATTTT	CASSEGGVGVGNQPQHF	TRBV2	NA	TRBJ1-5	NA
TGTGCCAGCAGTTACTCCGCAGGGCTAAATCAGCCCCAGCATTTT	CASSYSAGLNQPQHF	TRBV6-9	NA	TRBJ1-5	NA
TGTGCCAGCAGCGTAGGAGCGGGAGGATGGGATGAGCAGTTCTTC	CASSVGAGGWDEQFF	TRBV9	NA	TRBJ2-1	TRBD2
TGCGCCAGCAGCTCCGAGGCGCACATCTATATACATGGCTACACCTTC	CASSSEAHIYIHGYTF	TRBV4-1	once	TRBJ1-2	NA
TGTGCCAGCTTTAAAATGGGCCACTTGTTCTTC	CASFKMGHLFF	TRBV6-5	NA	TRBJ2-1	NA
TGCGCCAGCAGCTTGGGGGGACTAGCGGGAGTGAATGAGCAGTTCTTC	CASSLGGLAGVNEQFF	TRBV5-1	NA	TRBJ2-1	TRBD2
TGCAGCGTTGCCTGGGATTCGGAAGCTTTCTTT	CSVAWDSEAFF	TRBV29-1	NA	TRBJ1-1	NA
TGCGCCAGCAGCTTGGGACAGGGAGGTGAAAAACTGTTTTTT	CASSLGQGGEKLFF	TRBV5-1	NA	TRBJ1-4	TRBD1
TGCGCCAGCAGCCAAGCCGGGTCACAGGTGAATATCAACTATGGCTACACCTTC	CASSQAGSQVNINYGYTF	TRBV4-1	NA	TRBJ1-2	NA
TGTGCCAGCAGCTTTTTGGGGGAGCAGTTCTTC	CASSFLGEQFF	TRBV7-8	NA	TRBJ2-1	NA
TGCGCCAGCAGCCCCCGACAGGGGTCCTACGAGCAGTACTTC	CASSPRQGSYEQYF	TRBV4-1	NA	TRBJ2-7	TRBD1
TGTGCCAGCACCAAACGTTCAAGGATCTACGAGCAGTACTTC	CASTKRSRIYEQYF	TRBV6-6	NA	TRBJ2-7	NA
TGTGCCAGCAGTGCGGGACAGACCCTCTACGAGCAGTACTTC	CASSAGQTLYEQYF	TRBV6-1	medium-sized	TRBJ2-7	TRBD1
TGTGCCAGCAGCCCCGATGTCATAGAGTACGAGCAGTACTTC	CASSPDVIEYEQYF	TRBV7-9	NA	TRBJ2-7	NA
TGTGCCAGCAGTCCCCAGGGGCACTACGAGCAGTACTTC	CASSPQGHYEQYF	TRBV28	NA	TRBJ2-7	NA
TGTGCCAGCAGTGATGATCCCCAACTAATTGGCAAAAACATTCAGTACTTC	CASSDDPQLIGKNIQYF	TRBV2	NA	TRBJ2-4	NA
TGCGCCAGCAGCCAACTGAATACCCTCCACTTT	CASSQLNTLHF	TRBV4-1	NA	TRBJ1-6	NA